These 14 T cell receptor beta chains originate from one sample sequenced in a study of blood T cell repertoires in COVID-19. The method was immunoSEQ multiplex PCR; TCRdb's version includes in-frame clones alone and lacks a portion of them. The sample shows 20,000 to 25,000 clones, 89% of them seen only once. Sequencing was carried out using peripheral blood. Receptors originate from a woman in her 70s with active COVID-19.

This chain connects TRBV29-1 to TRBJ2-1; 9 bases map to TRBD2. Germline V gene data show CDR1 as SQVTM and CDR2 as ANQGSEA. The V gene end was trimmed by 7 bases and the J gene end by 10 bases; junction bases not matched to a gene: 17. The CDR3 totals 15 residues. Here the CDR3 DNA reads TGCAGCGCATCCCCCGTGCGGGGGGGGTTAGGAGAGCAGTTCTTC. It encodes CSASPVRGGLGEQFF.

The gene calls are TRBV29-1 and TRBJ1-1, with 7 bases that match TRBD1. This CDR3 has 14 residues. V lost 2 bases and J lost 0; bases outside the gene matches: 3. Germline V CDR1 and CDR2: SQVTM, ANQGSEA. CDR3 nucleotide sequence: TGCAGCGTTGAATTGGACAGGATGAACACTGAAGCTTTCTTT. Encoded protein: CSVELDRMNTEAFF.

This chain joins TRBV7-9 and TRBJ2-7; D is unresolved. Trimming took off 5 bases at V and 2 bases at J, with 13 bases between the two ends. CDR1 is SEHNR and CDR2 is FQNEAQ in the germline V gene (reference sequence). The CDR3 has 14 amino acids. CDR3 sequence: CASSPPPAAYEQYF. The DNA for the CDR3 is TGTGCCAGCAGCCCCCCCCCGGCGGCCTACGAGCAGTACTTC.

This rearrangement joins TRBV3-1 (or the pseudogene TRBV3-2) to TRBJ1-6; no clear D gene. Germline assignment: CDR1 LGHDT and CDR2 YNNKEL (reference sequence). This CDR3 spans 14 amino acids. The V end lost 4 bases, the J end lost 14 bases, and 18 bases lay between the germline ends. CDR3 sequence (DNA): TGTGCCAGCAGCCCCAAGACACTCCGGCGATCCCTCCACTTT. It translates to CASSPKTLRRSLHF.

The chain employs TRBV30 and TRBJ1-6; no clear D. V lost 3 bases to trimming and J lost 5 bases, with 8 bases between them. CDR1 and CDR2 (germline): GTSNPN, SVGIG (reference sequence). The CDR3 extends over 13 amino acids. CDR3 nucleotide sequence: TGTGCCTGGAGCCCCCCTCATAATTCACCCCTCCACTTT. This translates into CAWSPPHNSPLHF.

The rearrangement uses TRBV4-1 and TRBJ2-3; 7 positions agree with TRBD2. CDR1 is MGHRA and CDR2 is YSYEKL in the germline V gene. CDR3 size: 17 residues. Trimming took 4 bases from V and 1 from J; bases not matched to a gene: 11. The DNA for the CDR3 is TGCGCCAGCAGCCCCTCAGTAGGGGCGGGGGGCACAGATACGCAGTATTTT. It encodes CASSPSVGAGGTDTQYF.

The rearrangement links TRBV7-9 to TRBJ2-2; 7 nucleotides align to TRBD2. This CDR3 contains 18 residues. The V and J ends lost 5 bases and 4 bases, in that order; junction bases with no gene match: 16. Germline V lookup: CDR1 SEHNR, CDR2 FQNEAQ (reference sequence). The CDR3 nucleotides read TGTGCCAGCAGCAAACAACCGGGACTACGCGTAGGCACCGGGGAGCTGTTTTTT. Its translation: CASSKQPGLRVGTGELFF. Together with reference TRBV7-9 and TRBJ2-2, the CDR3 gives the full variable domain: DTGVSQNPRHKITKRGQNVTFRCDPISEHNRLYWYRQTLGQGPEFLTYFQNEAQLEKSRLLSDRFSAERPKGSFSTLEIQRTEQGDSAMYLCASSKQPGLRVGTGELFFGEGSRLTVL.

The CDR3 DNA sequence: TGTGCCAGCAGTTATGCCGGTGGCTACACCTTC. Translation gives CASSYAGGYTF. The chain uses TRBV6-5 and TRBJ1-2; no clear D gene. Between the trimmed V and J ends, which lost 3 bases and 7 bases, there was a span of 6 bases. This CDR3 is built from 11 residues. Germline V gene sequence: CDR1 MNHEY, CDR2 SVGAGI.

This chain connects TRBV9 to TRBJ2-2; 10 bases line up with TRBD1. Germline CDR1 is SGDLS and CDR2 is YYNGEE. With V trimmed by 5 bases and J by 7 bases, 11 bases remained unmatched. This CDR3 comprises 16 residues. CDR3 residues: CASREAGQGEVGELFF. In DNA, the CDR3 is TGTGCCAGCAGAGAGGCCGGACAGGGGGAGGTCGGGGAGCTGTTTTTT.

This clone was observed a handful of times. The chain has TRBV7-6 and TRBJ2-2; 8 bases fit TRBD1. The CDR3 runs 15 residues. V trimming: 5 bases; J trimming: 4 bases; junction bases outside the gene matches: 6. Germline V CDR1 and CDR2: SGHVS, FNYEAQ. For the CDR3, the DNA is TGTGCCAGCAGCCCGGGACAGGACCTCACCGGGGAGCTGTTTTTT. It codes for CASSPGQDLTGELFF.

The chain links TRBV4-1 to TRBJ2-7; 8 nucleotides match TRBD2. The CDR3 is made up of 15 amino acids. Germline CDR1 is MGHRA and CDR2 is YSYEKL. Germline trimming cut 0 bases from V and 7 bases from J; bases unmatched to any gene: 8. This CDR3 is CASSQDPGLVWEQYF. The CDR3 DNA follows: TGCGCCAGCAGCCAAGACCCGGGACTAGTCTGGGAGCAGTACTTC.

DNA of the CDR3: TGCGCCAGCAGCCAAGATAACGGTTTCACTGAAGCTTTCTTT. Its translation: CASSQDNGFTEAFF. The chain links TRBV4-3 to TRBJ1-1; the D is unclear. The CDR3 runs to 14 residues. Trimming took 0 bases from V and 4 from J, leaving 9 bases between them. Germline-derived CDR1 and CDR2 are LGHNA and YSLEER.

The V gene is TRBV19, the J gene TRBJ2-3, with 14 nucleotides matching TRBD2. The germline V gene has CDR1 LNHDA and CDR2 SQIVND (reference sequence). With 7 bases clipped from V and 1 base from J, the junction kept 10 bases outside the gene matches. The CDR3 contains 18 residues. The CDR3 loop is CASNPGLAGGQGTDTQYF. The CDR3 DNA sequence: TGTGCCAGTAATCCAGGACTAGCGGGGGGCCAGGGCACAGATACGCAGTATTTT.

This chain connects TRBV9 to TRBJ1-1; perhaps TRBD1 as D (6 bases). Per the germline V gene, CDR1 is SGDLS and CDR2 is YYNGEE. V dropped 5 bases and J dropped 8 bases, with 25 bases sitting between them. There are 16 residues in the CDR3. CDR3 amino acids: CASRRAPTGPRGEAFF. The DNA of the CDR3 is TGTGCCAGCAGGAGAGCCCCAACCGGGCCCAGGGGCGAAGCTTTCTTT. Full variable domain (rest looked up from reference TRBV9 and TRBJ1-1): DSGVTQTPKHLITATGQRVTLRCSPRSGDLSVYWYQQSLDQGLQFLIQYYNGEERAKGNILERFSAQQFPDLHSELNLSSLELGDSALYFCASRRAPTGPRGEAFFGQGTRLTVV.